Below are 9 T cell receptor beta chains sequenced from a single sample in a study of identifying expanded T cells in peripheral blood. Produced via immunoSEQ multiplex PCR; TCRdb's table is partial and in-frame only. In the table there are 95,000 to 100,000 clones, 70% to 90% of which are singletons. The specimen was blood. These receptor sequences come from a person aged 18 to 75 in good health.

CDR3 in DNA: TGTGCCAGCAGTCCAACTAGCGGGGATTACAATGAGCAGTTCTTC. It yields the protein CASSPTSGDYNEQFF. The J gene is TRBJ2-1, the V gene TRBV6-6; 10 bases align to TRBD2. The CDR3 is 15 residues long. V lost 5 bases and J lost 4; bases outside the gene matches: 5. Per the germline V gene, CDR1 is MNHNY and CDR2 is SVGAGI (reference sequence).

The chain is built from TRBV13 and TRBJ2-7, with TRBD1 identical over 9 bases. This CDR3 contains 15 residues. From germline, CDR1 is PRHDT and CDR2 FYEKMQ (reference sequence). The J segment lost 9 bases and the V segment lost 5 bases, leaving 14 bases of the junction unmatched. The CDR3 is CASSQDRGVGTGQYF. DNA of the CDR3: TGTGCCAGCAGCCAGGACAGGGGAGTAGGTACGGGGCAGTACTTC.

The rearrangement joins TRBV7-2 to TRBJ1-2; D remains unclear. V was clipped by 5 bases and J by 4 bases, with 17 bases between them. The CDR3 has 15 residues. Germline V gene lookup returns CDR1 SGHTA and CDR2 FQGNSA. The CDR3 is CASSPSRATTYGYTF. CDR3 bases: TGTGCCAGCAGCCCATCCCGGGCCACGACCTATGGCTACACCTTC.

The CDR3 loop is CASSQSGGSQPQHF. The CDR3 DNA reads TGCGCCAGCAGCCAAAGTGGGGGCTCTCAGCCCCAGCATTTT. This sequence joins TRBV4-3 and TRBJ1-5, with TRBD1 as a possible D gene (6 bases). V shed 2 bases and J shed 6 bases, with 11 bases lying between them. CDR1 and CDR2 (germline): LGHNA, YSLEER. The CDR3 covers 14 residues.

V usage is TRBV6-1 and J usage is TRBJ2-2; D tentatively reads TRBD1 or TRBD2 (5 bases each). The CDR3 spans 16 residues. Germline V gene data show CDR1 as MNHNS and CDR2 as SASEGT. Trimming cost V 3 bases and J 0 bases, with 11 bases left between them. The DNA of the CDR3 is TGTGCCAGCAGTGAGTTCGGGGCCGCGAACACCGGGGAGCTGTTTTTT. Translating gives CASSEFGAANTGELFF.

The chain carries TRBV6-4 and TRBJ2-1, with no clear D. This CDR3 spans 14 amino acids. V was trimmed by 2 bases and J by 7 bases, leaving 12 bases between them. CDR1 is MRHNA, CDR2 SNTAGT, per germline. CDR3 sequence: CASSDDPLANEQFF. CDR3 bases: TGTGCCAGCAGTGACGACCCCCTGGCAAATGAGCAGTTCTTC.

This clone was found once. CDR3 sequence (DNA): TGTGCCAGCACTCCCCTCGGGCGCCCCAATTCACCCCTCCACTTT. This translates into CASTPLGRPNSPLHF. This chain uses TRBV6-5 with TRBJ1-6; D not resolved. The CDR3 loop spans 15 amino acids. V lost 7 bases and J 7 bases, leaving 17 bases between the germline ends. Germline CDR1 is MNHEY and CDR2 is SVGAGI.

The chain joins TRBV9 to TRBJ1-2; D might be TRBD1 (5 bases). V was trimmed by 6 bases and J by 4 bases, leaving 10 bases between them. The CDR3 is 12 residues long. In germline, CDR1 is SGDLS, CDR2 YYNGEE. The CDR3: CASTAGPYGYTF. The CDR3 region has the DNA TGTGCCAGCACCGCGGGGCCCTATGGCTACACCTTC.

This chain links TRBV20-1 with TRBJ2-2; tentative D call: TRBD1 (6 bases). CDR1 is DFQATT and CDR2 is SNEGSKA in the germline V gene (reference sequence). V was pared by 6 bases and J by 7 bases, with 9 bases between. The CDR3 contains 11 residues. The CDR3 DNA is TGCAGTGCCTACAGGGACGGGGAGCTGTTTTTT. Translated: CSAYRDGELFF.